The text below deals with one T cell receptor (beta chain). Everyone who took part was roughly 18 to 95 years old, and they came from about 25 US areas. Those designated as exposed participants met a COVID-19 case within 2 weeks before study entry. The record originates from a study of blood T cell repertoires in COVID-19. Trimming took 2 bases from V and 3 from J, leaving 7 bases between them. The CDR3 spans 14 residues. Germline CDR1 MDHEN, CDR2 SYDVKM. As processed by the authors: Reference gene primer amplification gave estimated nucleated cell counts. Profiled with immunoSEQ multiplex PCR; TCRdb holds only in-frame clones, not every one. V, J and clone size are taken as reported in that table, and D and trimming were inferred from the DNA itself. The table shows around 330,000 clones, with less than 85% occurring only once.

The chain carries TRBV28 and TRBJ1-4; possibly TRBD1 for D (5 bases). Sequences were obtained from PBMCs or T cells enriched from blood (not recorded which). The TCR originated in a woman in her twenties or thirties who had been exposed to COVID-19. CDR3 bases: TGTGCCAGCAGTTTAGGAGGGGCTAATGAAAAACTGTTTTTT. Translated: CASSLGGANEKLFF.